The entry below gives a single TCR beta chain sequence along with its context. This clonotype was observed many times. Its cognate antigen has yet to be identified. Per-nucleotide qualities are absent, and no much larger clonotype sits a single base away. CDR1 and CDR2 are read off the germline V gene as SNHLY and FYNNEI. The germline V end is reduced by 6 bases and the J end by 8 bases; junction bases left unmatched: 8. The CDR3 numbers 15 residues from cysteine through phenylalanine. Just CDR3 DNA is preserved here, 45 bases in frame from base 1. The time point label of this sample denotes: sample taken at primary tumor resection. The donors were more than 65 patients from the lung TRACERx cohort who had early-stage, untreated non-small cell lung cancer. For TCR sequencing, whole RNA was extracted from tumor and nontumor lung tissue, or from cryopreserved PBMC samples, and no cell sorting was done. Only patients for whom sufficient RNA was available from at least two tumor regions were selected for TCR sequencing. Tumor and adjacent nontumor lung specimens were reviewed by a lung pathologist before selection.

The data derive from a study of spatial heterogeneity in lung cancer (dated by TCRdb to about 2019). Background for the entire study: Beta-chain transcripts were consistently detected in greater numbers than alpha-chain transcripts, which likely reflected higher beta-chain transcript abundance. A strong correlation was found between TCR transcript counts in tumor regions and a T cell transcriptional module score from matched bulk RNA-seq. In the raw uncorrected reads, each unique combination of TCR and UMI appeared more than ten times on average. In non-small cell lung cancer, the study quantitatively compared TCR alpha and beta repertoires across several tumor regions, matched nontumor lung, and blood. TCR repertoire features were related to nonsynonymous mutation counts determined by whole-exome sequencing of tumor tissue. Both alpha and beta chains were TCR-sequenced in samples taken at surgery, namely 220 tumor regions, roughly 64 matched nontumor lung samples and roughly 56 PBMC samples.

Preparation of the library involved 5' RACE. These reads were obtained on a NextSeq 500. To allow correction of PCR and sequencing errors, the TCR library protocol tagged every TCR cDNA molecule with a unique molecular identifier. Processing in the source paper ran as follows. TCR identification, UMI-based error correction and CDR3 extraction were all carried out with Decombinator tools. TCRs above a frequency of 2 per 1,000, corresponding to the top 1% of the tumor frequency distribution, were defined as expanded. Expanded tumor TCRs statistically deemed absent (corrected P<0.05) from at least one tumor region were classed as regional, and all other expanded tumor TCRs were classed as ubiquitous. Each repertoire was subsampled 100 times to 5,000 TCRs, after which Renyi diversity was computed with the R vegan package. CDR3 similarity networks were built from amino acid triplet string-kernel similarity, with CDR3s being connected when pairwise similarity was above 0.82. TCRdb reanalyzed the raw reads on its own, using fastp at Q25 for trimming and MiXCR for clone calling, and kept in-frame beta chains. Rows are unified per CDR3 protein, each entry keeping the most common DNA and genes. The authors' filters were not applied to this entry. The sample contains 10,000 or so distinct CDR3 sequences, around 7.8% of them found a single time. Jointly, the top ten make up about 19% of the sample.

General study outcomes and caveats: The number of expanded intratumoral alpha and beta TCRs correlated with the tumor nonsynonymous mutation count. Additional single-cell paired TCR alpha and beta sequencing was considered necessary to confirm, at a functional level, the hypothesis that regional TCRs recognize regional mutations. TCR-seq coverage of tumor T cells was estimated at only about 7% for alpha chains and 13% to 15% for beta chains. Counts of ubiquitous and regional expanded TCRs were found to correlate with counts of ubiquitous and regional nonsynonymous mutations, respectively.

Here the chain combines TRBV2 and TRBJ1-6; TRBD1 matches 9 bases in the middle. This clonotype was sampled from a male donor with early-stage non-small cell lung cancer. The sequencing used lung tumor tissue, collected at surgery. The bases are TGTGCCAGCAGATCGGGGGACAGGGCGGATTCACCCCTCCACTTT. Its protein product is CASRSGDRADSPLHF.